This T cell receptor (beta chain) was observed in a study of Tregs in tolerant kidney transplant recipients. Turning to the study itself: The nonmyeloablative bone marrow transplants came from related graft donors, with transient mixed chimerism.

The study, taken as a whole, reports: Activated donor B cell expansion appeared to reveal the most relevant donor-specific TCRbeta repertoire.

Unstimulated Tregs (CD4+CD25+CD127-) and CD4+CD25- non-Tregs were sorted from PBMCs. Concerning this clone: What it binds is unknown.

Profiled with immunoSEQ multiplex PCR; TCRdb holds only in-frame clones, not every one. Here the sample spans about 110,000 clones, 90% being singletons. This receptor was taken from a human donor who received a combined kidney and bone marrow transplant. Here the sequenced sample was CD4+ T cells from blood, taken before the transplant.

The CDR3 is CASSFRVSRDSYEQYF. The CDR3 nucleotides read TGTGCCAGCAGCTTCAGAGTATCCCGGGACTCCTACGAGCAGTACTTC. The rearrangement uses TRBV7-9 and TRBJ2-7; D might be TRBD2 (5 bases). There are 16 residues in the CDR3. Germline CDR1 SEHNR, CDR2 FQNEAQ (reference sequence). V was trimmed by 3 bases and J by 0 bases, leaving 15 bases between them.